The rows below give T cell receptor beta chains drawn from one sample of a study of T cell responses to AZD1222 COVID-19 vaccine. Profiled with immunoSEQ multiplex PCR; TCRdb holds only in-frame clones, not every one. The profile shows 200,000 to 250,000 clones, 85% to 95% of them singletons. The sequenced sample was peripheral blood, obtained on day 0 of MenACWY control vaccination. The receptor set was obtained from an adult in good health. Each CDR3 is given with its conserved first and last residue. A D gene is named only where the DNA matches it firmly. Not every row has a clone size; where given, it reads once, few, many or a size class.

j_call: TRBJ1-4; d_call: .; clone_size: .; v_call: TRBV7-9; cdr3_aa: CASSARPGTSNEKLFF
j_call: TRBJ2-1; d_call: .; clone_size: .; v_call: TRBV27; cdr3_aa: CASSLSGQGGGEQFF
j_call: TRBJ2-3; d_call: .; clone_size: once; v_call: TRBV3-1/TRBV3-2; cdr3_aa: CASSLRGATDTQYF
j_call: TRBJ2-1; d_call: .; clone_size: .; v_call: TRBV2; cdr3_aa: CASSERFEQFF
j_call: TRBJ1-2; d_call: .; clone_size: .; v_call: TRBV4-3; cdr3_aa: CASSQDTSIGYGYTF
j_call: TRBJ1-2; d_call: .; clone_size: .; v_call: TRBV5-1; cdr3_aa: CASSAGVGRNYGYTF
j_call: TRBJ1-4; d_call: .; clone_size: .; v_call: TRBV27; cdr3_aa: CASATPGEKLFF
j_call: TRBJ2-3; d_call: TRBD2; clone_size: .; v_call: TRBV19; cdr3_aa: CASSKKKGLAGTDTQYF
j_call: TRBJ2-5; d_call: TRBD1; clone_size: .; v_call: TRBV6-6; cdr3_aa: CASSHSPGQVQETQYF
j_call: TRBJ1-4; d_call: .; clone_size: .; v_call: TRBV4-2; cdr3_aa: CASSQGTPSGEKLFF
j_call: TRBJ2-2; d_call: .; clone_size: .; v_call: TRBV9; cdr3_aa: CASKGDGHTGELFF
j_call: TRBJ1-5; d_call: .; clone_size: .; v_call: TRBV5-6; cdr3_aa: CASSLGQSNQPQHF
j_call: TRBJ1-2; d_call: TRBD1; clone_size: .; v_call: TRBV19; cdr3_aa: CASSIKGATPFGYTF
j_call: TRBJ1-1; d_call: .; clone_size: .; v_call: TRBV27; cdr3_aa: CASSLLGGGGTEAFF
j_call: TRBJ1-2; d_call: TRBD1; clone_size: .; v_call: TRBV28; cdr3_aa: CASQQGGGGNYGYTF
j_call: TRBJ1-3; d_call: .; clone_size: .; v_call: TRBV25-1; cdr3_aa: CASSEYGISGNTIYF
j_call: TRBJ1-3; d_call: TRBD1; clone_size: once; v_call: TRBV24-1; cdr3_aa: CATSDSPRHRGPGNTIYF
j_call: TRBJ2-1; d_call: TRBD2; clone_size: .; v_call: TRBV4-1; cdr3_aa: CASSLRLAGNYNEQFF
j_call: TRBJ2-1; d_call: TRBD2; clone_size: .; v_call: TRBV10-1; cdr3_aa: CASSRTRSERFF
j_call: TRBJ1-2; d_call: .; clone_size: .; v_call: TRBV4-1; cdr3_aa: CASSQETAYGYTF
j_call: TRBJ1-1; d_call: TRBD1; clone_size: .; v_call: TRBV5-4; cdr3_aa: CASSQTGGNTEAFF
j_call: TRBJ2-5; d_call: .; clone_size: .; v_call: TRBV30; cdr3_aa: CAWSLNGEAQYF
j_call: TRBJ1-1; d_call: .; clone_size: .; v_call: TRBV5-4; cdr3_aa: CASSSPPGSEAFF
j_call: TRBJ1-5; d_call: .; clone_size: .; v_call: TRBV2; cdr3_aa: CASSEASNQPQHF
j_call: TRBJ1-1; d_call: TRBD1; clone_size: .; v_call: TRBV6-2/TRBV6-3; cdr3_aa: CASSYRTGALNTEAFF
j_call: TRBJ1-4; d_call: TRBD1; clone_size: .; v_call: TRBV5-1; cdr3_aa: CASSFTGTGAMELFF